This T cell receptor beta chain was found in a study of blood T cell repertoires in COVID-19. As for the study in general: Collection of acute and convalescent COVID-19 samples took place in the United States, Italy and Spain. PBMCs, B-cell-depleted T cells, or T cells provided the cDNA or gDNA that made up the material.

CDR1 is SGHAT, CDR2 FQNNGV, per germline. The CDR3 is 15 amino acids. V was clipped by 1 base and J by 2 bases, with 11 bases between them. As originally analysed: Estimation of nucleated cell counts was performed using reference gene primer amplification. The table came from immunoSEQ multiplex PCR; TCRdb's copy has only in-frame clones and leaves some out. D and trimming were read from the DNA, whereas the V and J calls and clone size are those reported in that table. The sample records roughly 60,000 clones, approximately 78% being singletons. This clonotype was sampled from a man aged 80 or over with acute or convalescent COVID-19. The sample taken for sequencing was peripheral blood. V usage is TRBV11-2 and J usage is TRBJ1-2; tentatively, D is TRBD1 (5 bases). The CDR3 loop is CASSLGSGGNYGYTF. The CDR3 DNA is TGTGCCAGCAGCTTAGGATCCGGGGGAAACTATGGCTACACCTTC.